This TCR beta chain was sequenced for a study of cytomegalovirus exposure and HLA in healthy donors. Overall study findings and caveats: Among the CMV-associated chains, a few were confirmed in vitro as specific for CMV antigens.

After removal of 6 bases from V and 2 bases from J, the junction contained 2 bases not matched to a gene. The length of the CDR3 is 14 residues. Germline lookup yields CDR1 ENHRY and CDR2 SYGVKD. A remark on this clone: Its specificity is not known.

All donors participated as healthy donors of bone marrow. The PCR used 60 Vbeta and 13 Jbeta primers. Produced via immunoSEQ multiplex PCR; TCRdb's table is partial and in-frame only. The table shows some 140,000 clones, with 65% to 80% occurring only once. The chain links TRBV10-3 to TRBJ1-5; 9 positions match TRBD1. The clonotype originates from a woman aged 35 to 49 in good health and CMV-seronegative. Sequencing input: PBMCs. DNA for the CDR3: TGTGCCATCAGAGGGACAGGGCGCAATCAGCCCCAGCATTTT. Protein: CAIRGTGRNQPQHF.